This T cell receptor (beta chain) was sequenced for a study of cytomegalovirus exposure and HLA in healthy donors. Study context: For the roughly 400 genotyped donors, more than 65% fell within the Caucasian-associated ancestry cluster. Study observations and caveats: HLA-A and HLA-B allele assignments for most subjects were reportedly predicted accurately using TCR beta sequences.

PCR was performed using 60 Vbeta and 13 Jbeta primers. Generated by immunoSEQ multiplex PCR, the TCRdb table keeps only in-frame clones and is missing some. The table lists 140,000 or so clones, about 82% of them singletons, with 3% to 3.5% in the top ten. This clone was counted a single time. Its specificity is unknown. This CDR3 is 16 amino acids long. Germline V gene sequence: CDR1 SNHLY, CDR2 FYNNEI. With 7 bases clipped from V and 4 bases from J, the junction kept 10 bases outside the gene matches. The chain joins TRBV2 to TRBJ1-5; 10 bases match TRBD1. The TCR was taken from a male donor in good health and CMV-seronegative. Sequenced: PBMCs. The CDR3 DNA reads as TGTGCCAGCAACCTACGGACAGGGGGACGAAATCAGCCCCAGCATTTT. This gives the protein CASNLRTGGRNQPQHF.